The 21 T cell receptor beta chains below all came from one sample that was sequenced in a study of cytomegalovirus exposure and HLA in healthy donors. The PCR contained 60 Vbeta and 13 Jbeta primers. Clones were sequenced by immunoSEQ multiplex PCR, and TCRdb holds only the in-frame ones, with some missing. This table holds some 69,000 clones, 65% to 85% found once. Sample: PBMCs. All receptors derive from a woman in her twenties or thirties in good health and CMV-seronegative.

This clone was counted only a few times. The rearrangement joins TRBV21-1 to TRBJ1-1. TRBV21-1 is termed a pseudogene. CDR3 length: 13 amino acids. CDR3 in DNA: TGTGCCAGCAGCAAAGGTTCGGGGGCTGAAGCTTTCTTT. Amino acids: CASSKGSGAEAFF.

V and J are TRBV9 and TRBJ1-1, with a tentative D call TRBD1 (5 bases). The V end was cut by 4 bases, the J end by 2 bases, with 12 bases between. CDR1 SGDLS and CDR2 YYNGEE come from the germline V gene. The CDR3 is made up of 14 amino acids. The CDR3: CASSPQGGNTEAFF. The CDR3 region has the DNA TGTGCCAGCAGCCCCCAGGGTGGTAACACTGAAGCTTTCTTT.

The J gene is TRBJ2-7, the V gene TRBV4-3; the match to TRBD1 covers 9 bases. V shed 2 bases, J shed 1 base, and the junction held 6 bases outside the gene matches. This CDR3 is 16 amino acids long. CDR1 and CDR2 from the germline V gene are LGHNA and YSLEER. CDR3 nucleotides: TGCGCCAGCAGCCAATCGGACAGGGGCCCATCCTACGAGCAGTACGTC. Encoded protein: CASSQSDRGPSYEQYV.

V gene TRBV6-6 combines with J gene TRBJ1-1; D may be TRBD1 (6 bases). CDR3 length: 15 amino acids. Per germline, CDR1 MNHNY and CDR2 SVGAGI (reference sequence). V lost 2 bases and J lost 0, with 10 bases in between. CDR3 nucleotide sequence: TGTGCCAGCAGTTACCTTGGACAGCTGAACACTGAAGCTTTCTTT. Protein: CASSYLGQLNTEAFF.

The chain is built from TRBV27 and TRBJ1-5, with 7 positions matching TRBD1. The ends lost 5 bases at V and 4 bases at J; junction bases unmatched: 2. The CDR3 extends over 13 amino acids. Germline lookup yields CDR1 MNHEY and CDR2 SMNVEV (reference sequence). CDR3 sequence: CASSVGQNQPQHF. The DNA of the CDR3 is TGTGCCAGCAGTGTGGGACAGAATCAGCCCCAGCATTTT.

The chain is built from TRBV19 and TRBJ2-7; D may be TRBD2 (6 bases). Germline CDR1 and CDR2: LNHDA and SQIVND (reference sequence). The V gene lost 4 bases and the J gene lost 4 bases, with 8 bases spanning the gap. The CDR3 length is 12 residues. The CDR3 nucleotides are TGTGCCAGTAGTACCCGGGGGTACGAGCAGTACTTC. This translates into CASSTRGYEQYF.

J is TRBJ1-5 and V is TRBV27, with 9 bases aligning to TRBD1. V was pared by 4 bases and J by 3 bases, with 7 bases of the junction left unmatched. CDR3 size: 16 residues. Germline lookup yields CDR1 MNHEY and CDR2 SMNVEV (reference sequence). The CDR3 nucleotides are TGTGCCAGCAGTTCCTCCGGGACAGGGCACAATCAGCCCCAGCATTTT. This codes for CASSSSGTGHNQPQHF.

The chain carries TRBV4-2 and TRBJ2-2, with a possible D match to TRBD1 (5 bases). The germline gives CDR1 LGHNA, CDR2 YNFKEQ. V lost 4 bases and J lost 7, with 10 bases in between. The CDR3 is 13 residues long. CDR3 coding DNA: TGTGCCAGCAGCCGAGAAGGGGTCGGGGAGCTGTTTTTT. Translation gives CASSREGVGELFF.

The chain carries TRBV7-9 and TRBJ2-7; a weak D match, TRBD1 (6 bases). In germline, CDR1 is SEHNR, CDR2 FQNEAQ (reference sequence). This CDR3 has 15 residues. The V gene lost 5 bases and the J gene lost 7 bases, with 21 bases spanning the gap. CDR3 loop: CASSKQGTVLEEQYV. CDR3 nucleotides: TGTGCCAGCAGCAAACAGGGTACTGTCCTGGAAGAGCAGTACGTC.

This chain links TRBV5-1 with TRBJ1-3, with a possible D match to TRBD1 (6 bases). The CDR3 length is 16 residues. V lost 4 bases, J lost 8 bases, and 22 bases lay in between. Germline CDR1 and CDR2: SGHRS and YFSETQ. The CDR3 loop reads CASSTSTGTLGHTIYF. The CDR3 region has the DNA TGCGCCAGCAGCACAAGTACAGGGACACTCGGACACACCATATATTTT.

The gene calls are TRBV9 and TRBJ1-2; D possibly corresponds to TRBD1 (5 bases). The germline gives CDR1 SGDLS, CDR2 YYNGEE. This CDR3 is 14 amino acids long. V lost 3 bases, J lost 4 bases, and 13 bases lay in between. This chain's CDR3 is CASSAVTEIYGYTF. The CDR3 DNA reads TGTGCCAGCAGCGCCGTGACAGAGATCTATGGCTACACCTTC.

The CDR3: CASSLSRGDRGRRAFF. The CDR3 nucleotides read TGTGCCAGCAGTTTATCGAGGGGGGACAGGGGGCGTAGGGCTTTCTTT. The genes are TRBV27 and TRBJ1-1, with TRBD1 matching over 12 bases. Trimming cost V 0 bases and J 11 bases; bases outside gene matches: 10. There are 16 residues in the CDR3. CDR1 and CDR2 (germline): MNHEY, SMNVEV (reference sequence).

CDR3 in DNA: TGTGCCAGCAGCTTGGCCGCGGGGGGCGGCACCGGGGAGCTGTTTTTT. Its translation is CASSLAAGGGTGELFF. V usage is TRBV5-6 and J usage is TRBJ2-2; 8 nucleotides match TRBD2. Trimming removed 0 bases from V and 4 bases from J; junction bases left unmatched: 5. The CDR3 contains 16 residues. Germline CDR1 SGHDT, CDR2 YYEEEE.

With respect to this clone: Additional DNA sequences in this sample encode the identical CDR3. V is TRBV12-5 and J is TRBJ1-2, with 9 bases that match TRBD1. This CDR3 has 20 residues. Germline V gives CDR1 LGHNT, CDR2 FRNRAP. Trimming cost V 0 bases and J 7 bases; bases outside gene matches: 21. CDR3 nucleotide sequence: TGTGCTAGTGGTTTGGTACACAAACCTTCTAAAACACAGGGGGCGATTGGCTACACCTTC. This gives the protein CASGLVHKPSKTQGAIGYTF.

The chain uses TRBV4-1 and TRBJ1-5, with 8 bases matching TRBD1. The V gene end was trimmed by 5 bases and the J gene end by 6 bases; junction bases not matched to a gene: 9. The CDR3 runs to 15 residues. Looked up from germline, CDR1 is MGHRA and CDR2 is YSYEKL. CDR3 residues: CASSYRTGYGQPQHF. CDR3 nucleotides: TGCGCCAGCAGCTATAGGACAGGGTATGGTCAGCCCCAGCATTTT.

The sample holds a few counts of this clone. The gene calls are TRBV30 and TRBJ1-4; the match to TRBD1 covers 10 bases. V lost 3 bases to trimming and J lost 7 bases; unmatched junction nucleotides: 2. CDR3 length: 13 amino acids. Germline V gene lookup returns CDR1 GTSNPN and CDR2 SVGIG (reference sequence). The DNA for the CDR3 is TGTGCCTGGAGCGGGACAGGGGTTGAAAAACTGTTTTTT. Encoded protein: CAWSGTGVEKLFF.

This rearrangement joins TRBV11-2 to TRBJ2-7; no firm D call. The CDR3 covers 13 residues. Trimming stripped 5 bases from V and 3 bases from J, with 11 bases between. In germline, CDR1 is SGHAT, CDR2 FQNNGV. In nucleotides, the CDR3 is TGTGCCAGCAGCCTTAAAGCTATCTACGAGCAGTACTTC. Protein product: CASSLKAIYEQYF.

The J gene is TRBJ1-6, the V gene TRBV6-5; D uncertain. Per the germline V gene, CDR1 is MNHEY and CDR2 is SVGAGI. The V and J ends lost 7 bases and 5 bases respectively, with 15 bases between them. The CDR3 is made up of 15 amino acids. CDR3 region: CASTAVGLDNSPLHF. The CDR3 DNA follows: TGTGCCAGCACTGCAGTGGGCCTGGATAATTCACCCCTCCACTTT.

This clone has more than one count but fewer than ten. A junction end diverges from the germline sequence, so it may reflect a read error. Written as DNA, the CDR3 is TGTTCCAGCAGCTCCACTTACACCATATATTTT. Its protein product is CSSSSTYTIYF. The rearrangement joins TRBV7-9 to TRBJ1-3; D gene ambiguous. CDR3 length equals 11 residues. CDR1 is SEHNR and CDR2 is FQNEAQ in the germline V gene (reference sequence).

J is TRBJ2-4 and V is TRBV19; 11 bases map to TRBD2. The CDR3 extends over 17 amino acids. Germline V gene lookup returns CDR1 LNHDA and CDR2 SQIVND (reference sequence). The V gene end was trimmed by 7 bases and the J gene end by 7 bases; junction bases not matched to a gene: 15. The DNA for the CDR3 is TGTGCCAGTAATCCTACCGGGACTAGCGGAAAAGGGAACATTCAGTACTTC. It specifies CASNPTGTSGKGNIQYF.

The chain joins TRBV4-2 to TRBJ2-1; 15 bases agree with TRBD2. The length of the CDR3 is 20 residues. Germline V gives CDR1 LGHNA, CDR2 YNFKEQ. The trim removed 0 bases at V and 4 bases at J, leaving 10 bases unmatched. CDR3 in amino acids: CASSQERGLAGGPAYNEQFF. Written as DNA, the CDR3 is TGTGCCAGCAGCCAAGAAAGAGGACTAGCGGGAGGGCCGGCGTACAATGAGCAGTTCTTC.